This T cell receptor beta chain was sequenced for a study of CD8 T cells in ankylosing spondylitis. This clonotype has at least ten counts. CDR1 and CDR2 from the germline V gene are ENHRY and SYGVKD. V lost 2 bases to trimming and J lost 1 base, with 18 bases between them. CDR3 length: 18 amino acids. TCRdb independently ran MiXCR on the 5' RACE reads; one entry per CDR3 protein. Of 100,000 to 150,000 distinct CDR3 sequences in the sample, 7% were seen once. The sample consisted of blood, either unsorted or a sorted T cell fraction (not recorded which). This receptor was taken from a male donor with ankylosing spondylitis or in good health (not recorded which). The chain carries TRBV10-3 and TRBJ2-1, with D perhaps given as TRBD1 or TRBD2 (5 bases each). CDR3 sequence: CAISEGRLRDVSYNEQFF. The CDR3 DNA sequence: TGTGCCATCAGTGAGGGTAGACTCCGGGACGTATCCTACAATGAGCAGTTCTTC.